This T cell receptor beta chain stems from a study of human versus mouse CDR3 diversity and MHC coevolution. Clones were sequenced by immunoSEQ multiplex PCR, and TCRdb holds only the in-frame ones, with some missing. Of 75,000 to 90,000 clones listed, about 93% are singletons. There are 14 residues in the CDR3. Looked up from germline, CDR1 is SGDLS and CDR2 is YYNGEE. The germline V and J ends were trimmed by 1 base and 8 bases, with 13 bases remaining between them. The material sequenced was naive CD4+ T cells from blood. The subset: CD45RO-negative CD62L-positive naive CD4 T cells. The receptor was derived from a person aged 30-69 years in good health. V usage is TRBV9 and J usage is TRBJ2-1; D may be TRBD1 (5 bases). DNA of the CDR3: TGTGCCAGCAGCGTAATAAGGCAGGGCCATGAGCAGTTCTTC. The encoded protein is CASSVIRQGHEQFF.